The 2 T cell receptor beta chains presented below share a single source sample, sequenced in a study of preoperative IRX-2 immunotherapy in early breast cancer. Treatment defined: preoperative locoregional IRX-2 cytokine immunotherapy. Generated by immunoSEQ multiplex PCR, the TCRdb table keeps only in-frame clones and is missing some. In the table there are roughly 3,400 clones, around 66% of which are singletons. Specimen: tumor tissue, collected before IRX-2 immunotherapy. These receptors came from a human donor with breast cancer.

In nucleotides, the CDR3 is TGTGCCAGCAGTCGGACGGGGACGTCTTATCAGCCCCAGCATTTT. Translating it yields CASSRTGTSYQPQHF. This chain connects TRBV28 to TRBJ1-5; weak D call: TRBD1 (5 bases). The germline V and J ends were trimmed by 5 bases and 5 bases, with 16 bases remaining between them. From germline, CDR1 is MDHEN and CDR2 SYDVKM. The CDR3 runs 15 residues.

The J gene is TRBJ2-7, the V gene TRBV6-8; D may be TRBD2 (6 bases). Trimming stripped 6 bases from V and 3 bases from J, with 12 bases between. The CDR3 runs to 13 residues. The V gene's germline CDR1 is MNHGY and CDR2 SAAAGT. The CDR3 nucleotides read TGTGCCAGCAGCCGATCTAGCGACTACGAGCAGTACTTC. It yields the protein CASSRSSDYEQYF.